What follows is one TCR beta chain and its context. Its antigen is not identified. Every bit of the isolated RNA underwent reverse transcription, so sequencing read expressed TCRB transcripts. Sequencing used immunoSEQ multiplex PCR; TCRdb keeps in-frame clones, though not all of them. There are roughly 450,000 clones in the sample; roughly 11% occur only once, and less than 0.06% lies in the top ten. The data are from a study of beta chain features in type 1 diabetes. The CDR3 runs to 13 residues. The V gene lost 5 bases and the J gene lost 9 bases, with 11 bases spanning the gap. Germline CDR1 reads SGHTA; CDR2 reads FQGNSA. Study-level points and caveats: Patients with Type 1 diabetes showed moderately but significantly shorter TCRB CDR3s in all four CD4+ subsets. Researchers reported that naive, central memory and Treg TCRB repertoires appeared more similar in patients than in healthy donors. Patients with type 1 diabetes showed fewer VDJ junction insertions and more deletions.

Material for sequencing was naive CD4+ T cells from blood. This chain uses TRBV7-2 with TRBJ1-6; D is unclear. The clonotype was recovered from a woman between 18 and 30 years old in good health. CDR3 sequence (DNA): TGTGCCAGCAGCCCCGAGGGAGGTTCACCCCTCCACTTT. It is translated as CASSPEGGSPLHF.